The 18 T cell receptor beta chains below were found in one sample sequenced in a study of T cell responses to AZD1222 COVID-19 vaccine. The protocol was immunoSEQ multiplex PCR, while the TCRdb copy is restricted to in-frame clones and leaves out a portion. The sample lists over 150,000 clones, roughly 90% occurring once. The sequencing here drew on peripheral blood, taken on day 0 of AZD1222 vaccination. All receptors come from an adult in good health.

In DNA form, the CDR3 reads TGTGCCAGCAGCTTAGCTAGCGGGGTAGGCGGGGAGCTGTTTTTT. Translation: CASSLASGVGGELFF. The chain carries TRBV7-2 and TRBJ2-2; 8 bases map to TRBD2. Germline CDR1 reads SGHTA; CDR2 reads FQGNSA. This CDR3 has 15 amino acids. The V segment lost 0 bases and the J segment 7 bases; nucleotides outside the gene matches: 4.

This clone was found a few times. V and J are TRBV6-5 and TRBJ1-6, with 7 bases that match TRBD1. V lost 2 bases and J lost 7; bases outside the gene matches: 8. In germline, CDR1 is MNHEY, CDR2 SVGAGI. This CDR3 has 16 residues. CDR3: CASSYTAGGRNSPLHF. The CDR3, as DNA: TGTGCCAGCAGTTACACGGCAGGGGGTCGCAATTCACCCCTCCACTTT.

The chain links TRBV15 to TRBJ1-5, with no clear D. CDR1 LNHNV and CDR2 YYDKDF come from the germline V gene (reference sequence). V was shortened by 0 bases and J by 7 bases, with 13 bases between the two germline ends. This CDR3 region has 15 residues. CDR3 coding DNA: TGTGCCACCAGCAGAGATTTGGGTGGTTGGCAGCCCCAGCATTTT. Translating it yields CATSRDLGGWQPQHF.

The chain links TRBV5-5 to TRBJ1-2; D possibly corresponds to TRBD1 (5 bases). V shed 3 bases and J shed 6 bases, with 15 bases lying between them. CDR3 length equals 14 residues. CDR1 is SGHKS, CDR2 YYEKEE, per germline (reference sequence). The CDR3 DNA follows: TGTGCCAGCAGCTCGGGGGGAGGGGCCGATGGCTACACCTTC. Its protein product is CASSSGGGADGYTF. The variable domain in full, with the rest retrieved from reference TRBV5-5 and TRBJ1-2, is DAGVTQSPTHLIKTRGQQVTLRCSPISGHKSVSWYQQVLGQGPQFIFQYYEKEERGRGNFPDRFSARQFPNYSSELNVNALLLGDSALYLCASSSGGGADGYTFGSGTRLTVV.

In its sample, this clone was seen a few times. V is TRBV6-6 and J is TRBJ1-1, with D possibly matching TRBD1 (5 bases). V lost 2 bases, J lost 6 bases, and 16 bases lay in between. This CDR3 region has 15 residues. Per germline, CDR1 MNHNY and CDR2 SVGAGI (reference sequence). The CDR3 loop reads CASSYPGYSGAEAFF. The CDR3, as DNA: TGTGCCAGCAGTTACCCCGGGTATTCGGGGGCTGAAGCTTTCTTT.

The genes are TRBV7-9 and TRBJ1-5; the match to TRBD1 covers 7 bases. The V gene end was trimmed by 1 base and the J gene end by 6 bases; junction bases not matched to a gene: 3. This CDR3 is built from 14 residues. The V gene's germline CDR1 is SEHNR and CDR2 FQNEAQ (reference sequence). DNA for the CDR3: TGTGCCAGCAGCTTAGAGACAGGGATTCAGCCCCAGCATTTT. Translation: CASSLETGIQPQHF.

The chain couples TRBV11-2 to TRBJ1-1; D is unresolved. The ends were cut back, 5 bases at V and 6 bases at J, with 10 bases in the middle. The CDR3 loop spans 12 amino acids. Germline CDR1 SGHAT, CDR2 FQNNGV. In nucleotides, the CDR3 is TGTGCCAGCAGCATCACCGGCGCTGAAGCTTTCTTT. Translation gives CASSITGAEAFF. Full variable domain (remainder filled in from reference TRBV11-2 and TRBJ1-1): EAGVAQSPRYKIIEKRQSVAFWCNPISGHATLYWYQQILGQGPKLLIQFQNNGVVDDSQLPKDRFSAERLKGVDSTLKIQPAKLEDSAVYLCASSITGAEAFFGQGTRLTVV.

The rearrangement uses TRBV6-5 and TRBJ1-1; D not certain. CDR1 is MNHEY, CDR2 SVGAGI, per germline. Trimming cost V 5 bases and J 1 base, with 8 bases left between them. The CDR3 consists of 13 residues. CDR3 sequence: CASSPLPNTEAFF. The CDR3 nucleotides read TGTGCCAGCAGTCCCCTTCCGAACACTGAAGCTTTCTTT.

The chain links TRBV4-2 to TRBJ1-1; a possible D gene is TRBD1 (6 bases). Germline CDR1 LGHNA, CDR2 YNFKEQ. Trimming shortened V by 3 bases and J by 5 bases, and 13 bases separated the two germline ends. The CDR3 length is 14 residues. The CDR3 DNA follows: TGTGCCAGCAGCCACCCACAGGGTCGAACTGAAGCTTTCTTT. Its protein is CASSHPQGRTEAFF.

The chain carries TRBV29-1 and TRBJ1-1; a possible D gene is TRBD1 (5 bases). V shed 4 bases and J shed 0 bases, with 6 bases lying between them. CDR1 SQVTM and CDR2 ANQGSEA come from the germline V gene. The CDR3 contains 12 residues. CDR3 residues: CSVAGLNTEAFF. The CDR3, as DNA: TGCAGCGTTGCAGGGTTGAACACTGAAGCTTTCTTT. Drawing the rest from reference TRBV29-1 and TRBJ1-1, the complete variable domain is SAVISQKPSRDICQRGTSLTIQCQVDSQVTMMFWYRQQPGQSLTLIATANQGSEATYESGFVIDKFPISRPNLTFSTLTVSNMSPEDSSIYLCSVAGLNTEAFFGQGTRLTVV.

The rearrangement joins TRBV7-2 to TRBJ1-2; D gene unclear. Trimming left V 7 bases short and J 0 bases short, with 12 bases between. Germline CDR1 SGHTA, CDR2 FQGNSA. The length of the CDR3 is 14 residues. For the CDR3, the DNA is TGTGCCAGCACCCGGGATAGAACTAACTATGGCTACACCTTC. Encoded protein: CASTRDRTNYGYTF.

This chain uses TRBV18 with TRBJ2-3, with TRBD2 matching over 11 bases. The CDR3 extends over 17 amino acids. V gave up 0 bases and J gave up 0 bases; unmatched junction bases: 2. Germline CDR1 reads KGHSH; CDR2 reads LQKENI. CDR3 sequence: CASSPPTSGVSTDTQYF. For the CDR3, the DNA is TGTGCCAGCTCACCACCGACTAGCGGGGTTAGCACAGATACGCAGTATTTT. Complete variable domain (other parts from reference TRBV18 and TRBJ2-3): NAGVMQNPRHLVRRRGQEARLRCSPMKGHSHVYWYRQLPEEGLKFMVYLQKENIIDESGMPKERFSAEFPKEGPSILRIQQVVRGDSAAYFCASSPPTSGVSTDTQYFGPGTRLTVL.

This clone has a single count. The chain couples TRBV7-8 to TRBJ2-5; tentatively, D is TRBD2 (5 bases). V was clipped by 5 bases and J by 5 bases, with 9 bases between them. This CDR3 contains 12 residues. The germline V gene encodes CDR1 SGHVS and CDR2 FQNEAQ. This chain's CDR3 is CASSRDRETQYF. DNA for the CDR3: TGTGCCAGCAGCCGGGATCGGGAGACCCAGTACTTC. Full variable domain (rest looked up from reference TRBV7-8 and TRBJ2-5): GAGVSQSPRYKVAKRGQDVALRCDPISGHVSLFWYQQALGQGPEFLTYFQNEAQLDKSGLPSDRFFAERPEGSVSTLKIQRTQQEDSAVYLCASSRDRETQYFGPGTRLLVL.

This chain links TRBV29-1 with TRBJ2-2, with D unclear. V dropped 3 bases and J dropped 6 bases, with 8 bases sitting between them. The germline gives CDR1 SQVTM, CDR2 ANQGSEA. This CDR3 region has 12 residues. CDR3: CSVERGPGELFF. CDR3 DNA sequence: TGCAGCGTTGAGAGAGGCCCCGGGGAGCTGTTTTTT.

The chain uses TRBV7-3 and TRBJ1-6; D remains unclear. CDR1 is SGHTA, CDR2 FQGTGA, per germline. The length of the CDR3 is 14 residues. Trimming took off 1 base at V and 8 bases at J, with 9 bases between the two ends. The CDR3 protein is CASSLRWGDSPLHF. The CDR3 DNA follows: TGTGCCAGCAGCTTAAGGTGGGGTGATTCACCCCTCCACTTT.

The chain joins TRBV4-3 to TRBJ1-2; 7 bases are a match to TRBD1. The CDR3 is 16 amino acids. V gave up 0 bases and J gave up 3 bases; unmatched junction bases: 7. From germline, CDR1 is LGHNA and CDR2 YSLEER. The CDR3 loop reads CASSQDSGTAYYGYTF. CDR3 coding DNA: TGCGCCAGCAGCCAAGACTCGGGGACAGCCTACTATGGCTACACCTTC.

This chain joins TRBV4-1 and TRBJ2-5; 9 positions agree with TRBD2. The germline CDR1 and CDR2 sequences are MGHRA and YSYEKL. The length of the CDR3 is 14 residues. J was trimmed by 2 bases and V by 6 bases; bases with no gene match: 4. The CDR3 coding sequence is TGCGCCAGCAGTCGGCTAGCGGGGCAAGAGACCCAGTACTTC. Translation gives CASSRLAGQETQYF.

The chain couples TRBV21-1 to TRBJ2-7. TRBV21-1 is an annotated pseudogene. The CDR3 is 19 residues long. CDR3: CASSKYSNGRTGGSYEQYF. In DNA form, the CDR3 reads TGTGCCAGCAGCAAATATTCGAACGGGAGGACAGGCGGGTCCTACGAGCAGTACTTC.